The 22 T cell receptor beta chains listed next were all sequenced from one sample in a study of T cells in Graves' hyperthyroidism and ophthalmopathy. TCR beta CDR3 regions were amplified from RNA. Carried out on the TCR CDR3, a first-round RT-PCR used the HTBI primer set. One entry per CDR3 protein, called by TCRdb with MiXCR from the multiplex PCR reads. The table shows more than 300,000 distinct CDR3 sequences, with about 18% occurring only once. What was sequenced was blood. These receptors originate from a woman in her 30s with Graves' hyperthyroidism that later progressed to Graves' ophthalmopathy.

A few counts support this clonotype. The chain is built from TRBV13 and TRBJ2-1, with TRBD2 identical over 7 bases. Germline trimming cut 0 bases from V and 9 bases from J; bases unmatched to any gene: 14. The CDR3 runs 17 residues. In germline, CDR1 is PRHDT, CDR2 FYEKMQ (reference sequence). The CDR3 reads CASSLGLNGFREGEQFF. The CDR3, as DNA: TGTGCCAGCAGCTTAGGCCTAAACGGGTTCAGGGAGGGTGAGCAGTTCTTC.

V is TRBV24-1 and J is TRBJ1-5, with 9 nucleotides matching TRBD1. The V gene end was trimmed by 3 bases and the J gene end by 1 base; junction bases not matched to a gene: 3. Germline V gene data show CDR1 as KGHDR and CDR2 as SFDVKD. The CDR3 totals 16 residues. CDR3 in DNA: TGTGCCACCAGTGATCCCGGACAGGGGAGCAATCAGCCCCAGCATTTT. This sequence encodes CATSDPGQGSNQPQHF.

There are many counts of this clonotype. The rearrangement joins TRBV5-1 to TRBJ2-1; 9 bases are shared with TRBD1. Germline V gene data show CDR1 as SGHRS and CDR2 as YFSETQ. V lost 4 bases and J lost 6; bases outside the gene matches: 8. There are 15 residues in the CDR3. The CDR3 sequence is CASSPGTGRGNEQFF. The CDR3 DNA follows: TGCGCCAGCAGCCCGGGGACAGGGAGAGGCAATGAGCAGTTCTTC.

This clonotype was seen more than once but under ten times. This chain uses TRBV7-9 with TRBJ1-1, with D tentatively TRBD1 (5 bases). CDR1 and CDR2 from the germline V gene are SEHNR and FQNEAQ (reference sequence). This CDR3 region has 13 residues. V was shortened by 3 bases and J by 5 bases, with 10 bases between the two germline ends. CDR3 region: CASSLVGETEAFF. CDR3 in DNA: TGTGCCAGCAGCTTGGTAGGGGAAACTGAAGCTTTCTTT.

This clonotype was counted ten times or more. The CDR3 DNA follows: TGTGCCAGTAGTATAATAGGGGGCGCGTCCTACGAGCAGTACTTC. Translated: CASSIIGGASYEQYF. The genes are TRBV19 and TRBJ2-7, with 7 bases aligning to TRBD1. V dropped 2 bases and J dropped 1; count of bases not matched to a gene: 5. CDR1 and CDR2 from the germline V gene are LNHDA and SQIVND (reference sequence). The CDR3 extends over 15 amino acids.

The V call is TRBV14, the J call TRBJ2-1; perhaps TRBD1 as D (6 bases). Trimming stripped 1 base from V and 4 bases from J, with 11 bases between. Germline V gives CDR1 SGHDN, CDR2 FVKESK. This CDR3 is 15 amino acids long. CDR3 sequence reads: CASSQVDRGYNEQFF. CDR3 sequence (DNA): TGTGCCAGCAGCCAAGTGGACAGAGGATACAATGAGCAGTTCTTC.

The rearrangement uses TRBV27 and TRBJ1-1; D call uncertain. Looked up from germline, CDR1 is MNHEY and CDR2 is SMNVEV (reference sequence). This CDR3 has 13 amino acids. With 0 bases removed from V and 4 bases from J, the gap between germline ends came to 6 bases. CDR3 bases: TGTGCCAGCAGTTTATCCCCCGGCACTGAAGCTTTCTTT. Its protein is CASSLSPGTEAFF.

The CDR3 nucleotides read TGCAGCGTTGGCGCAGGGCTGAACACTGAAGCTTTCTTT. It encodes CSVGAGLNTEAFF. The chain carries TRBV29-1 and TRBJ1-1; the D gene is possibly TRBD1 (5 bases). The CDR3 extends over 13 amino acids. Trimming left V 4 bases short and J 0 bases short, with 9 bases between. Germline V CDR1 and CDR2: SQVTM, ANQGSEA. Complete variable domain (other parts from reference TRBV29-1 and TRBJ1-1): SAVISQKPSRDICQRGTSLTIQCQVDSQVTMMFWYRQQPGQSLTLIATANQGSEATYESGFVIDKFPISRPNLTFSTLTVSNMSPEDSSIYLCSVGAGLNTEAFFGQGTRLTVV.

This clonotype has a count of ten or more. This chain joins TRBV27 and TRBJ1-4; 7 nucleotides line up with TRBD1. CDR1 is MNHEY, CDR2 SMNVEV, per germline (reference sequence). CDR3 length: 18 amino acids. V lost 5 bases to trimming and J lost 3 bases; unmatched junction nucleotides: 15. CDR3: CASSPLSPDRVANEKLFF. The CDR3 bases are TGTGCCAGCAGTCCTCTTTCTCCAGACAGGGTGGCTAATGAAAAACTGTTTTTT.

The rearrangement joins TRBV12-3 or TRBV12-4 to TRBJ2-2; D might be TRBD1 or TRBD2, each matching 5 bases. V lost 5 bases and J lost 0, with 13 bases in between. The CDR3 is 16 residues long. The CDR3 DNA reads as TGTGCCAGCAGTGCAATGGGGGTCGCGAACACCGGGGAGCTGTTTTTT. Its protein product is CASSAMGVANTGELFF.

The table lists this clonotype with a few counts. This may be a read error: a much more frequent sequence differs by one nucleotide. The rearrangement joins TRBV7-8 to TRBJ2-2, with TRBD2 matching over 10 bases. There are 17 residues in the CDR3. Per the germline V gene, CDR1 is SGHVS and CDR2 is FQNEAQ. The CDR3 loop reads CASSLPSGGANTGDLFF. The CDR3 nucleotides are TGTGCCAGCAGCTTACCTAGCGGGGGCGCGAACACCGGGGATCTGTTTTTT.

This clonotype was seen at least ten times. The J gene is TRBJ2-7, the V gene TRBV2, with 7 nucleotides matching TRBD2. Germline lookup yields CDR1 SNHLY and CDR2 FYNNEI. CDR3 length: 17 residues. After removal of 5 bases from V and 4 bases from J, the junction contained 17 bases not matched to a gene. Written as DNA, the CDR3 is TGTGCCAGCAGTTACCTGTTTTCGTGGGAGGGGAAATACGAGCAGTACTTC. It encodes CASSYLFSWEGKYEQYF. Filled out from reference TRBV2 and TRBJ2-7, the complete variable domain reads EPEVTQTPSHQVTQMGQEVILRCVPISNHLYFYWYRQILGQKVEFLVSFYNNEISEKSEIFDDQFSVERPDGSNFTLKIRSTKLEDSAMYFCASSYLFSWEGKYEQYFGPGTRLTVT.

This clonotype was counted ten times or more. The V and J genes are TRBV19 and TRBJ2-1; D may be TRBD2 (6 bases). The CDR3 runs 16 residues. Germline V gene data show CDR1 as LNHDA and CDR2 as SQIVND (reference sequence). V lost 5 bases, J lost 3 bases, and 17 bases lay in between. In nucleotides, the CDR3 is TGTGCCAGTAGTGCCTCGGCGGGACCCTTCTACAATGAGCAGTTCTTC. This sequence encodes CASSASAGPFYNEQFF.

The chain links TRBV20-1 to TRBJ2-7; perhaps TRBD1 as D (6 bases). CDR3 length: 14 residues. Trimming left V 5 bases short and J 6 bases short, with 20 bases between. Germline-derived CDR1 and CDR2 are DFQATT and SNEGSKA (reference sequence). CDR3 residues: CSAAEVKGVFEQYF. CDR3 DNA sequence: TGCAGTGCTGCAGAGGTCAAGGGGGTTTTCGAGCAGTACTTC.

This clonotype was counted many times. The chain joins TRBV30 to TRBJ2-1; no definite D call. The CDR3 is made up of 13 amino acids. The germline V gene has CDR1 GTSNPN and CDR2 SVGIG (reference sequence). V gave up 0 bases and J gave up 4 bases, with 7 bases separating them. This CDR3 is CAWSVEVYNEQFF. The CDR3 nucleotides are TGTGCCTGGAGTGTGGAAGTTTACAATGAGCAGTTCTTC.

Turning to this clonotype: One end of the junction is discordant with germline, which a read error may explain. Here the CDR3 reads CSAPGTGGGEPFF. The CDR3, as DNA: TGCAGTGCCCCAGGGACAGGAGGTGGTGAACCTTTCTTT. The J gene is TRBJ1-1, the V gene TRBV20-1; 8 positions agree with TRBD1. This CDR3 region has 13 residues. From germline, CDR1 is DFQATT and CDR2 SNEGSKA (reference sequence).

This clonotype turned up a few times. The chain employs TRBV4-1 and TRBJ1-4, with 7 bases aligning to TRBD1. From germline, CDR1 is MGHRA and CDR2 YSYEKL. Losses at the gene ends were 4 bases for V and 6 bases for J; bases not matched to a gene: 8. The CDR3 runs to 15 residues. CDR3 DNA: TGCGCCAGCAGCCGTCAGGGGGGGTTCGATGAAAAACTGTTTTTT. Translating it yields CASSRQGGFDEKLFF.

This clonotype was detected ten times or more. V gene TRBV6-1 combines with J gene TRBJ2-3, with a weak D call TRBD1 (5 bases). Germline V gives CDR1 MNHNS, CDR2 SASEGT. The CDR3 is made up of 12 amino acids. V was cut by 11 bases and J by 4 bases, with 13 bases left in between. CDR3 in amino acids: CAVCGAADTQYF. For the CDR3, the DNA is TGTGCCGTTTGTGGGGCTGCAGATACGCAGTATTTT.

The gene calls are TRBV5-4 and TRBJ2-1; D perhaps matches TRBD1 (6 bases). The CDR3 is 15 residues long. Germline assignment: CDR1 SGHNT and CDR2 YYREEE (reference sequence). Trimming stripped 0 bases from V and 5 bases from J, with 12 bases between. CDR3 amino acids: CASSLGQAVHNEQFF. The CDR3 DNA reads as TGTGCCAGCAGCTTGGGACAGGCGGTGCACAATGAGCAGTTCTTC.

The chain joins TRBV28 to TRBJ2-7, with a tentative D call TRBD1 (5 bases). CDR1 is MDHEN, CDR2 SYDVKM, per germline. The CDR3 loop spans 15 amino acids. V was cut by 4 bases and J by 0 bases, with 13 bases left in between. CDR3 sequence reads: CASSSPRTISYEQYF. The DNA of the CDR3 is TGTGCCAGCAGTTCCCCCCGGACAATCTCCTACGAGCAGTACTTC.

The CDR3 spells CASSLGQSWSQPQHF. CDR3 sequence (DNA): TGTGCCAGCAGCTTAGGACAGTCCTGGAGTCAGCCCCAGCATTTT. The gene calls are TRBV11-3 and TRBJ1-5, with a weak D call TRBD1 (5 bases). The germline V gene has CDR1 SGHNT and CDR2 YENEEA. The V and J ends lost 1 base and 6 bases respectively, with 13 bases between them. The CDR3 is 15 residues long.

In its sample, this clonotype was seen many times. This rearrangement joins TRBV12-3 or TRBV12-4 to TRBJ1-1, with D unclear. CDR3 length: 13 amino acids. V dropped 6 bases and J dropped 7 bases, with 15 bases sitting between them. CDR3 sequence (DNA): TGTGCCAGCAGCCAGAGCGTATCGTATGAAGCTTTCTTT. Translating gives CASSQSVSYEAFF.